The 17 T cell receptor beta chains given below trace back to one sample, sequenced in a study of shared clonotypes between healthy human individuals. Terminally differentiated effector memory CD45RA+ cells were left out of the naive CD8 fraction, which was CD45RO-negative and positively selected for CCR7. Repertoires were generated with immunoSEQ multiplex PCR, while TCRdb's copy carries only in-frame clones and drops some. The top ten hold 1.5% to 2% of the sample, which has millions of clones, about 93% seen once. The sample consisted of naive CD8+ T cells from PBMCs. These receptors came from a man aged 18 to 30 in good health. Some clones in this sample may be carry-over from other donors' samples.

This chain connects TRBV5-6 to TRBJ2-5; D assignment may be TRBD1 or TRBD2 (6 bases each). CDR1 is SGHDT, CDR2 YYEEEE, per germline. The CDR3 totals 12 residues. The V end was cut by 7 bases, the J end by 4 bases, with 11 bases between. Written as DNA, the CDR3 is TGTGCCAGCTTAAAGGGGGGAGAGACCCAGTACTTC. Encoded protein: CASLKGGETQYF.

V usage is TRBV6-6 and J usage is TRBJ2-7, with D tentatively TRBD1 (5 bases). The CDR3 has 13 residues. V lost 0 bases, J lost 6 bases, and 9 bases lay in between. Per germline, CDR1 MNHNY and CDR2 SVGAGI (reference sequence). CDR3 bases: TGTGCCAGCAGTTACTCGCAGACAGCCGAGCAGTACTTC. Translation: CASSYSQTAEQYF.

The chain is built from TRBV7-9 and TRBJ1-2, with D unresolved. The CDR3 sequence is 11 residues long. V was shortened by 1 base and J by 8 bases, with 5 bases between the two germline ends. Germline lookup yields CDR1 SEHNR and CDR2 FQNEAQ (reference sequence). The CDR3 loop is CASSLDVGYTF. DNA of the CDR3: TGTGCCAGCAGCTTAGACGTCGGCTACACCTTC.

This chain connects TRBV27 to TRBJ1-5; D unresolved. The CDR3 sequence is 13 residues long. Germline V gene lookup returns CDR1 MNHEY and CDR2 SMNVEV (reference sequence). The V end lost 2 bases, the J end lost 9 bases, and 11 bases lay between the germline ends. The CDR3 nucleotides read TGTGCCAGCAGTTTAGCTGGGATTGGGCCCCAGCATTTT. Translated, it gives CASSLAGIGPQHF.

The rearrangement links TRBV28 to TRBJ2-7; 8 bases map to TRBD1. Trimming cost V 3 bases and J 1 base; bases outside gene matches: 11. The CDR3 length is 17 residues. The germline gives CDR1 MDHEN, CDR2 SYDVKM. The CDR3 spells CASSFWVLDRASYEQYF. DNA for the CDR3: TGTGCCAGCAGTTTCTGGGTGTTGGACAGGGCATCCTACGAGCAGTACTTC.

The chain links TRBV11-1 to TRBJ1-3; the D is unclear. From germline, CDR1 is SGHAT and CDR2 FQDESV (reference sequence). CDR3 length: 12 amino acids. V dropped 3 bases and J dropped 8 bases, with 8 bases sitting between them. The CDR3 DNA reads TGTGCCAGCAGCTTCGGCGGATACACCATATATTTT. Translation: CASSFGGYTIYF.

The chain employs TRBV7-3 and TRBJ1-1; the D is unclear. The germline V and J ends were trimmed by 3 bases and 1 base, with 6 bases remaining between them. This CDR3 is 13 amino acids long. Germline assignment: CDR1 SGHTA and CDR2 FQGTGA. CDR3 coding DNA: TGTGCCAGCAGCTTCGACACGAACACTGAAGCTTTCTTT. Translating gives CASSFDTNTEAFF.

To note about this clone: Within the sample, other DNA sequences also encode this same CDR3. V is TRBV7-3 and J is TRBJ2-3, with a weak D call TRBD1 (7 bases). The V end lost 4 bases, the J end lost 3 bases, and 11 bases lay between the germline ends. CDR1 is SGHTA and CDR2 is FQGTGA in the germline V gene. The CDR3 has 14 amino acids. The CDR3 is CASSSSGGTDTQYF. The DNA of the CDR3 is TGTGCCAGCAGCTCGTCAGGGGGGACAGATACGCAGTATTTT.

The chain combines TRBV28 with TRBJ2-7, with 8 bases fitting TRBD1. The CDR3 spans 15 residues. Germline V gene lookup returns CDR1 MDHEN and CDR2 SYDVKM. Trimming removed 1 base from V and 3 bases from J; junction bases left unmatched: 5. The CDR3 DNA is TGTGCCAGCAGTTTATCCCCGGGACAGGTCTACGAGCAGTACTTC. Translated: CASSLSPGQVYEQYF.

The chain employs TRBV27 and TRBJ2-7, with D possibly being TRBD1 or TRBD2 (5 bases each). This CDR3 has 14 residues. The germline V gene encodes CDR1 MNHEY and CDR2 SMNVEV (reference sequence). V was trimmed by 6 bases and J by 2 bases, leaving 14 bases between them. CDR3 coding DNA: TGTGCCAGCAGATCCGGGACGGGTACCTACGAGCAGTACTTC. Amino acids: CASRSGTGTYEQYF.

The V gene is TRBV27, the J gene TRBJ1-2, with D possibly being TRBD1 (6 bases). Looked up from germline, CDR1 is MNHEY and CDR2 is SMNVEV (reference sequence). The CDR3 spans 11 residues. Trimming shortened V by 5 bases and J by 8 bases, and 9 bases separated the two germline ends. This CDR3 reads CASSQGIGYTF. As DNA, the CDR3 is TGTGCCAGCAGTCAGGGGATCGGCTACACCTTC.

This chain links TRBV4-1 with TRBJ1-1; D is ambiguous. The ends were cut back, 1 base at V and 0 bases at J, with 9 bases in the middle. CDR1 is MGHRA and CDR2 is YSYEKL in the germline V gene. The CDR3 loop spans 15 amino acids. As DNA, the CDR3 is TGCGCCAGCAGCCAAGGGGTACAGTTGAACACTGAAGCTTTCTTT. Its translation: CASSQGVQLNTEAFF.

As concerns this clone: This may arise from a read error, as a much more abundant clone is one base away. The sample has other DNA sequences that encode this CDR3 too. V usage is TRBV5-4 and J usage is TRBJ1-1; D remains ambiguous. The V end was cut by 0 bases, the J end by 3 bases, with 3 bases between. The CDR3 contains 12 residues. Germline V lookup: CDR1 SGHNT, CDR2 YYREEE (reference sequence). The CDR3: CASSLGDTEAFF. CDR3 bases: TGTGCCAGCAGCTTGGGAGACACTGAAGCTTTCTTT.

The J gene is TRBJ1-5, the V gene TRBV6-1; D remains unclear. The CDR3 has 15 residues. Germline lookup yields CDR1 MNHNS and CDR2 SASEGT. Trimming took 3 bases from V and 4 from J, leaving 13 bases between them. In DNA form, the CDR3 reads TGTGCCAGCAGTGACAAATTTAGGAGTAATCAGCCCCAGCATTTT. As protein: CASSDKFRSNQPQHF.

This chain links TRBV13 with TRBJ1-2; a possible D gene is TRBD1 (5 bases). Per germline, CDR1 PRHDT and CDR2 FYEKMQ (reference sequence). The CDR3 totals 13 residues. V was shortened by 3 bases and J by 4 bases, with 9 bases between the two germline ends. CDR3 in amino acids: CASSLAGAYGYTF. CDR3 DNA: TGTGCCAGCAGCTTGGCCGGGGCCTATGGCTACACCTTC.

The chain couples TRBV7-9 to TRBJ2-1, with D hard to call. CDR3 length equals 12 residues. The germline V and J ends were trimmed by 4 bases and 4 bases, with 5 bases remaining between them. Germline CDR1 and CDR2: SEHNR and FQNEAQ (reference sequence). CDR3 in DNA: TGTGCCAGCAGCTGGACGTACAATGAGCAGTTCTTC. Encoded protein: CASSWTYNEQFF.

The chain combines TRBV7-2 with TRBJ2-7, with TRBD2 matching over 12 bases. V was clipped by 4 bases and J by 3 bases; unmatched bases: 4. From germline, CDR1 is SGHTA and CDR2 FQGNSA. The CDR3 has 15 amino acids. The CDR3 DNA sequence: TGTGCCAGCAGCTCTAGCGGGAGGGTTAGCTACGAGCAGTACTTC. Translation gives CASSSSGRVSYEQYF.